One sample yielded the 26 T cell receptor beta chains listed below, sequenced in a study of blood T cells in healthy people across ages. The authors ran a second PCR of 7 to 11 cycles using a sample-barcoded 5' primer and a J-beta primer mix. TCRdb itself ran the 5' RACE reads through MiXCR, one entry per CDR3 protein. This table holds 1 million or so distinct CDR3 sequences, around 25% found once. The sample also formed part of further work on T cells of mothers and their children.

The sample consisted of blood. All receptors come from a girl aged 2-10 years in good health.

This chain links TRBV20-1 with TRBJ2-4; the D is unclear. This CDR3 comprises 15 residues. Germline V gives CDR1 DFQATT, CDR2 SNEGSKA (reference sequence). The germline V and J ends were trimmed by 4 bases and 0 bases, with 13 bases remaining between them. CDR3 coding DNA: TGCAGTGCTACAAACAATCCCCTAGCCAAAAACATTCAGTACTTC. This codes for CSATNNPLAKNIQYF.

About this clonotype itself: A junction boundary mismatches the germline segment, possibly from a read error. The chain recombines TRBV4-1 with TRBJ2-5; D is unclear. The CDR3 sequence is 13 residues long. Germline CDR1 is MGHRA and CDR2 is YSYEKL. The CDR3: CASSLRLRETQYF. The CDR3, as DNA: TGTGCCAGCAGCCTACGATTGCGGGAGACCCAGTACTTC.

The chain carries TRBV4-3 and TRBJ1-5; perhaps TRBD1 as D (6 bases). The CDR3 runs 17 residues. Germline V gene lookup returns CDR1 LGHNA and CDR2 YSLEER. V was shortened by 4 bases and J by 3 bases, with 19 bases between the two germline ends. The CDR3 region has the DNA TGCGCCAGCAGCCTCGGACTCCCACAGGGAATCAATCAGCCCCAGCATTTT. The encoded protein is CASSLGLPQGINQPQHF.

The chain has TRBV5-1 and TRBJ2-2; 11 nucleotides line up with TRBD2. The CDR3 contains 14 residues. In germline, CDR1 is SGHRS, CDR2 YFSETQ. The ends lost 7 bases at V and 5 bases at J; junction bases unmatched: 4. CDR3 in DNA: TGCGCCAGCCACGCTAGCGGGGGGACCGGGGAGCTGTTTTTT. Residues: CASHASGGTGELFF.

In the case of this clonotype: A read error may account for a junction end that differs from germline. CDR3 in DNA: TGTGCCAGCAGTTTCGGACCTAGCCTCATGAACACTGAAGCTTCCTTT. It is translated as CASSFGPSLMNTEASF. This chain joins TRBV12-3 or TRBV12-4 and TRBJ1-1; D remains unclear. This CDR3 comprises 16 residues.

The gene calls are TRBV5-1 and TRBJ2-5; D is unresolved. CDR1 SGHRS and CDR2 YFSETQ come from the germline V gene. V gave up 6 bases and J gave up 0 bases, with 12 bases separating them. The CDR3 is 14 amino acids. This chain's CDR3 is CASKPSGYQETQYF. DNA for the CDR3: TGCGCCAGCAAGCCCTCCGGTTACCAAGAGACCCAGTACTTC.

The V and J genes are TRBV7-9 and TRBJ2-2; D is perhaps TRBD2 (5 bases). Germline lookup yields CDR1 SEHNR and CDR2 FQNEAQ (reference sequence). This CDR3 contains 13 residues. V dropped 4 bases and J dropped 5 bases, with 8 bases sitting between them. DNA of the CDR3: TGTGCCAGCAGCTCCAGGAGGACCGGGGAGCTGTTTTTT. Translation gives CASSSRRTGELFF. Based on the CDR3 plus reference TRBV7-9 and TRBJ2-2, the full variable domain is DTGVSQNPRHKITKRGQNVTFRCDPISEHNRLYWYRQTLGQGPEFLTYFQNEAQLEKSRLLSDRFSAERPKGSFSTLEIQRTEQGDSAMYLCASSSRRTGELFFGEGSRLTVL.

Only a few counts were recorded for this clonotype. The chain is built from TRBV7-6 and TRBJ2-7; 7 bases agree with TRBD2. The CDR3 runs to 16 residues. Germline V gives CDR1 SGHVS, CDR2 FNYEAQ. V lost 5 bases to trimming and J lost 3 bases; unmatched junction nucleotides: 13. The CDR3 loop reads CASSPQGREDNYEQYF. In DNA form, the CDR3 reads TGTGCCAGCAGCCCTCAGGGACGGGAGGATAACTACGAGCAGTACTTC.

This rearrangement joins TRBV18 to TRBJ2-1; 7 bases fit TRBD2. The CDR3 is made up of 13 amino acids. The germline gives CDR1 KGHSH, CDR2 LQKENI. V dropped 2 bases and J dropped 13; count of bases not matched to a gene: 8. The CDR3 spells CASSPMGTNQQFF. Written as DNA, the CDR3 is TGTGCCAGCTCACCAATGGGGACTAACCAACAGTTCTTC.

The chain combines TRBV7-3 with TRBJ2-4, with D perhaps matching TRBD2 (5 bases). The CDR3 length is 13 residues. CDR1 is SGHTA and CDR2 is FQGTGA in the germline V gene. V was shortened by 5 bases and J by 9 bases, with 14 bases between the two germline ends. CDR3 sequence: CASSPLGSGIQYF. As DNA, the CDR3 is TGTGCCAGCAGCCCCCTGGGGAGCGGCATTCAGTACTTC.

This clonotype was recorded a few times. V is TRBV7-9 and J is TRBJ2-5; D might be TRBD1 or TRBD2, each matching 5 bases. V lost 2 bases and J lost 5, with 15 bases in between. Germline CDR1 SEHNR, CDR2 FQNEAQ (reference sequence). The CDR3 runs to 15 residues. CDR3 nucleotide sequence: TGTGCCAGCAGCTTACGGGACGGTGAAGGGGAGACCCAGTACTTC. Protein: CASSLRDGEGETQYF. Drawing the rest from reference TRBV7-9 and TRBJ2-5, the complete variable domain is DTGVSQNPRHKITKRGQNVTFRCDPISEHNRLYWYRQTLGQGPEFLTYFQNEAQLEKSRLLSDRFSAERPKGSFSTLEIQRTEQGDSAMYLCASSLRDGEGETQYFGPGTRLLVL.

This clonotype was detected a few times. The CDR3 nucleotides read TGCGCCAGCAAAGTCGGGACAGGGACGAAACAGCCCCAGCATTTT. It is translated as CASKVGTGTKQPQHF. The V call is TRBV4-1, the J call TRBJ1-5; 9 bases agree with TRBD1. The length of the CDR3 is 15 residues. Germline CDR1 MGHRA, CDR2 YSYEKL. Losses at the gene ends were 7 bases for V and 7 bases for J; bases not matched to a gene: 11.

This clonotype has a handful of counts. This chain joins TRBV12-3 or TRBV12-4 and TRBJ2-7; TRBD1 is a possible D gene (6 bases). This CDR3 has 12 amino acids. Trimming took off 6 bases at V and 6 bases at J, with 12 bases between the two ends. The CDR3 sequence is CASRGGRGEQYF. In DNA form, the CDR3 reads TGTGCCAGCAGAGGGGGTCGTGGCGAGCAGTACTTC.

Here the CDR3 DNA reads TGTGCCAGCAGCTTAGCGATGGATGAAAAACTGTTTTTT. The encoded protein is CASSLAMDEKLFF. The V gene is TRBV7-9, the J gene TRBJ1-4; D is unclear. The germline gives CDR1 SEHNR, CDR2 FQNEAQ (reference sequence). V was trimmed by 0 bases and J by 6 bases, leaving 5 bases between them. This CDR3 has 13 residues.

The rearrangement links TRBV20-1 to TRBJ2-7, with TRBD2 identical over 7 bases. Unmatched junction bases numbered 10, after V lost 5 bases and J lost 3 bases. CDR1 and CDR2 (germline): DFQATT, SNEGSKA (reference sequence). CDR3 length equals 14 residues. As DNA, the CDR3 is TGCAGTGCTGGAATCCGGGACTACCTCTACGAGCAGTACTTC. It encodes CSAGIRDYLYEQYF.

The chain joins TRBV28 to TRBJ1-2, with 7 bases that match TRBD1. CDR3 length: 14 amino acids. The trim removed 3 bases at V and 10 bases at J, leaving 11 bases unmatched. In germline, CDR1 is MDHEN, CDR2 SYDVKM. CDR3 sequence reads: CASSFLTGARVYTF. Here the CDR3 DNA reads TGTGCCAGCAGTTTTCTTACAGGGGCTCGAGTCTACACCTTC.

In this sample, this clonotype turned up a few times. An end of the junction differs from the germline gene, which may be a read error. The chain carries TRBV28 and TRBJ2-1, with D unclear. The V gene's germline CDR1 is MDHEN and CDR2 SYDVKM. The CDR3 runs 12 residues. CDR3 bases: TGTGCCATCACTTCCCCCTACGATGAGCAGTTCTTC. This sequence encodes CAITSPYDEQFF.

The table lists this clonotype with a few counts. The genes are TRBV7-3 and TRBJ2-5, with 7 bases matching TRBD2. The CDR3 loop spans 14 amino acids. Germline values: CDR1 SGHTA, CDR2 FQGTGA. V was pared by 5 bases and J by 11 bases, with 14 bases of the junction left unmatched. CDR3 in amino acids: CASSLGGGNEEQYF. The CDR3 DNA follows: TGTGCCAGCAGCCTTGGGGGGGGGAACGAAGAGCAGTACTTC. Full variable domain (outside the CDR3, taken from reference TRBV7-3 and TRBJ2-5): GAGVSQTPSNKVTEKGKYVELRCDPISGHTALYWYRQSLGQGPEFLIYFQGTGAADDSGLPNDRFFAVRPEGSVSTLKIQRTERGDSAVYLCASSLGGGNEEQYFGPGTRLLVL.

This clonotype was counted between two and nine times. The CDR3 nucleotides read TGTGCCAGCATCTCGGCAGGGCTGAACACTGAAGCTTTCTTT. Its protein product is CASISAGLNTEAFF. The chain employs TRBV3-1 and TRBJ1-1; TRBD1 is a possible D gene (5 bases). The germline CDR1 and CDR2 sequences are LGHDT and YNNKEL (reference sequence). The CDR3 runs to 14 residues. Trimming cost V 7 bases and J 0 bases, with 12 bases left between them.

This clonotype was seen a few times. The chain is built from TRBV9 and TRBJ2-5; weak D call: TRBD1 (5 bases). The DNA end is more similar to TRBJ2-7, so the J call may be wrong. This CDR3 is 12 amino acids long. Germline values: CDR1 SGDLS, CDR2 YYNGEE. CDR3 coding DNA: TGTGCCAGCAGCGCGGACAAGAGCGAGCAGTACTTC. This sequence encodes CASSADKSEQYF.

The chain has TRBV6-1 and TRBJ1-3; no clear D gene. CDR1 and CDR2 (germline): MNHNS, SASEGT. Deletions cut 2 bases from V and 3 bases from J, with 2 bases between. The CDR3 is 12 amino acids. The CDR3 here is CASSELGNTIYF. The CDR3 DNA is TGTGCCAGCAGTGAACTTGGAAACACCATATATTTT.

This clonotype was observed a few times. This chain connects TRBV29-1 to TRBJ1-1; D perhaps matches TRBD1 (5 bases). The V gene's germline CDR1 is SQVTM and CDR2 ANQGSEA. V was trimmed by 7 bases and J by 5 bases, leaving 17 bases between them. The CDR3 runs to 13 residues. DNA for the CDR3: TGCAGCGCCGGGGGGGGAATAGAGACTGAAGCTTTCTTT. It specifies CSAGGGIETEAFF.

This chain connects TRBV29-1 to TRBJ2-1; 12 bases match TRBD2. V dropped 5 bases and J dropped 7; count of bases not matched to a gene: 6. CDR1 is SQVTM and CDR2 is ANQGSEA in the germline V gene. This CDR3 region has 14 residues. In DNA form, the CDR3 reads TGCAGCGTTATGACTAGCGGGGGTCGGAATGAGCAGTTCTTC. This sequence encodes CSVMTSGGRNEQFF.

This clonotype was seen repeatedly, ten times or more. The chain combines TRBV27 with TRBJ2-3; D is undetermined. CDR1 is MNHEY, CDR2 SMNVEV, per germline (reference sequence). This CDR3 contains 14 residues. V dropped 5 bases and J dropped 0 bases, with 9 bases sitting between them. The chain's CDR3 is CASSPDRSTDTQYF. CDR3 sequence (DNA): TGTGCCAGCAGTCCAGACCGTAGCACAGATACGCAGTATTTT.

V gene TRBV27 combines with J gene TRBJ2-7; D unresolved. Trimming took 1 base from V and 7 from J, leaving 11 bases between them. The CDR3 loop spans 13 amino acids. Germline V gene data show CDR1 as MNHEY and CDR2 as SMNVEV (reference sequence). The CDR3 here is CASSLYPGEEQYF. The CDR3 DNA sequence: TGTGCCAGCAGTTTATACCCCGGTGAGGAGCAGTACTTC.

This clonotype was counted only a few times. This chain uses TRBV6-6 with TRBJ1-6; perhaps TRBD1 as D (5 bases). With 5 bases removed from V and 13 bases from J, the gap between germline ends came to 9 bases. Germline lookup yields CDR1 MNHNY and CDR2 SVGAGI (reference sequence). This CDR3 comprises 11 residues. The CDR3 bases are TGTGCCAGCAGTCCCGGGACCCCCCTCCACTTT. This encodes CASSPGTPLHF.